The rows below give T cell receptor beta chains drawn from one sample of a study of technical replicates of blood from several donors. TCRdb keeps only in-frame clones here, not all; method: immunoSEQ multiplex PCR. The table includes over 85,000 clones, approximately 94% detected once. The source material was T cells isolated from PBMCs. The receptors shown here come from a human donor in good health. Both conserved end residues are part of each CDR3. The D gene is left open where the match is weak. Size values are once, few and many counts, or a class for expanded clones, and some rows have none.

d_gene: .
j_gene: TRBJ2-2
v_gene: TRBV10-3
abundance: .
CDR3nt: TGTGCCATCAGTGGAAAACTAGAGCGAGGGAACACCGGGGAGCTGTTTTTT
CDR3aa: CAISGKLERGNTGELFF

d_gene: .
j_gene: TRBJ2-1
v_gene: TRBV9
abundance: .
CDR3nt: TGTGCCAGCAGCCCTTCCGGGGTCTACTTAAATGAGCAGTTCTTC
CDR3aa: CASSPSGVYLNEQFF

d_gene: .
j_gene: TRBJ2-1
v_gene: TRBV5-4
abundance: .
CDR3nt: TGTGCCAGCAGCTTAATAGGGGGAAATGAGCAGTTCTTC
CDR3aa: CASSLIGGNEQFF

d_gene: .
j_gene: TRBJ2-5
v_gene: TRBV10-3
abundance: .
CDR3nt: TGTGCCATCAGTAAGACAGATCAAGAGACCCAGTACTTC
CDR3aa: CAISKTDQETQYF

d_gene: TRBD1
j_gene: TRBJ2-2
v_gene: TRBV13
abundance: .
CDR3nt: TGTGCCAGCAGCGCCACCGGGACAGAAGGCGGGGAGCTGTTTTTT
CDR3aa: CASSATGTEGGELFF

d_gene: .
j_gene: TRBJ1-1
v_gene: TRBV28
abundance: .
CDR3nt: TGTGCCAGCAGTTTATCAGGGCCGGCTTTCTTT
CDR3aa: CASSLSGPAFF

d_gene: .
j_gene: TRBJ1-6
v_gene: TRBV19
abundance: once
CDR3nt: TGTGCCAGTAGTCCGCGACTCACGCAAAGTTCACCCCTCCACTTT
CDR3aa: CASSPRLTQSSPLHF

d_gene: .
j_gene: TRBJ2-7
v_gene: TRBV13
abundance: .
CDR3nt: TGTGCCAGCAACGGCAGGGCGGACTACGAGCAGTACTTC
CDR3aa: CASNGRADYEQYF

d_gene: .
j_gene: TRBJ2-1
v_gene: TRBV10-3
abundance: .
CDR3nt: TGTGCCATCAGTGCTTACAATGAGCAGTTCTTC
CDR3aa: CAISAYNEQFF

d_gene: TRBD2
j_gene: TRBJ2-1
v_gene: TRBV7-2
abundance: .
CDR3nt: TGTGCCAGCAGCCAGTTCTGGACTAGCGGCAACAATGAGCAGTTCTTC
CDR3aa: CASSQFWTSGNNEQFF

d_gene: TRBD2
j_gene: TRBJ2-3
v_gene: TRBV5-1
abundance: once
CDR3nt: TGCGCCAGCAATCTAGCGGGAGGAAATACGCAGTATTTT
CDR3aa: CASNLAGGNTQYF

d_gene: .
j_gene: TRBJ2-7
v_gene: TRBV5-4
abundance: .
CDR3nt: TGTGCCAGCAGCTTGACCGGGAGATACGAGCAGTACTTC
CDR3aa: CASSLTGRYEQYF

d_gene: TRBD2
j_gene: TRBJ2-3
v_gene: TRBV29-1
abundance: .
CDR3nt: TGCAGCGTTAGGGGTAGTAGCGGGAGCACAGATACGCAGTATTTT
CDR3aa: CSVRGSSGSTDTQYF

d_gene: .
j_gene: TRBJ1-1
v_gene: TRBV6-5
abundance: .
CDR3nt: TGTGCCAGCAATCGGGACACTGAAGCTTTCTTT
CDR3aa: CASNRDTEAFF

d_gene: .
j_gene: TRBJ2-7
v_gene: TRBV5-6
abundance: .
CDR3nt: TGTGCCAGCAGCTCCCTAGGTAGGACAGCCTACTACGAGCAGTACTTC
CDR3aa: CASSSLGRTAYYEQYF